This T cell receptor (beta chain) was retrieved from a study of T-cell memory formation after mild COVID-19 (dated by TCRdb to 2020 to 2023). Some background on the complete study: TCR sequence clusters from the two donors were found to be largely donor specific. Two young, previously healthy adult volunteers made up the cohort, one male and one female. Longitudinal TCRalpha and TCRbeta repertoire sequencing tracked T-cell clones expanding and contracting after mild COVID-19 in a couple of donors.

The run used an Illumina NovaSeq 6000. TCRalpha and TCRbeta cDNA libraries were constructed by 5'RACE with constant-segment primers, with sample barcodes and unique molecular identifiers being introduced. RNA was extracted from every sample with Trizol reagent. The libraries were amplified in two PCR steps, and the second step added a second sample barcode and Illumina TruSeq adapters. Libraries were sequenced on an Illumina NovaSeq with 2 x 150 bp paired-end reads. The authors processed their data as follows. Reads were demultiplexed and collapsed into UMI-guided consensus sequences with migec v1.2.7. Using mixcr v2.1.11, the UMI consensuses were aligned to TRA and TRB V and J templates and assembled into clonotypes. Clonotypes were classified as expanded or contracted when called significant by both edgeR and NoisET, with noise models trained on biological replicates. For edgeR calls, the cutoffs were a false discovery rate-adjusted p below 0.01 and a log2 fold-change threshold of 1. As an exploratory analysis of dynamics, max-normalized trajectories of the 1000 most abundant clonotypes were examined by PCA with hierarchical clustering. Separately sequenced CD4+ and CD8+ repertoires were used to assign the CD4 or CD8 phenotype of responding clones. TCRdb took the public reads, trimmed them with fastp at Q25, ran MiXCR for clone calling and kept in-frame beta chains. Identical CDR3 protein sequences are pooled into one entry, listed with their most common genes and DNA. These V and J calls are TCRdb output, not the study's own analysis. Within this sample are 200,000 to 250,000 distinct CDR3 sequences, with 16% of them counted one time only. Together, the top ten hold 3.5% to 4% of the sample.

What the research found in general, with its limitations: From day 15 to 85, contracting clones showed balanced CD4/CD8 phenotypes, whereas a second wave of clones that expanded from day 15 to 37 leaned towards CD4+. Contracting CD4+ clones turned up mainly in the CM and EM memory subsets, whereas EMRA was where CD8+ clones were enriched. The second-wave clones that peaked on day 37 were not confirmed to be SARS-CoV-2 specific. Some responding clones were found in pre-infection memory, which suggests that pre-existing cross-reactive memory T cells took part in the SARS-CoV-2 response. Only two mild cases were covered by the study, and larger cohorts that include severe cases with pre-infection samples were considered necessary.

Ficoll-Paque density gradient centrifugation was the method used to isolate PBMCs. Comments on this clonotype: It has no known antigen specificity. No clone much larger than this one lies a single base away; base qualities are absent.

The TCR sequence derives from a man aged 18 to 30 who had mild COVID-19 (a few samples of this study predate the infection). The sample titles of this study are shuffled in the database, so cell type and time point are left out; the donor was told from shared clones. The source material was PBMCs or a T cell subset sorted from them (not recorded which).

CDR3 loop: CASEIKAGASGEQFF. The DNA sequence is as follows: TGCGCCAGCGAGATCAAAGCGGGAGCCTCGGGTGAGCAGTTCTTC. Recombination linked TRBV5-1 to TRBJ2-1, with 8 bases in between that match TRBD2. The CDR3 runs 15 residues from the cysteine to the phenylalanine. This entry keeps only the CDR3 DNA: 45 bases, framed from base 1. Looking up the germline V gene yields CDR1 SGHRS and CDR2 YFSETQ. The germline V and J ends show losses of 7 bases and 9 bases respectively, and no gene match explains 15 bases of the junction.